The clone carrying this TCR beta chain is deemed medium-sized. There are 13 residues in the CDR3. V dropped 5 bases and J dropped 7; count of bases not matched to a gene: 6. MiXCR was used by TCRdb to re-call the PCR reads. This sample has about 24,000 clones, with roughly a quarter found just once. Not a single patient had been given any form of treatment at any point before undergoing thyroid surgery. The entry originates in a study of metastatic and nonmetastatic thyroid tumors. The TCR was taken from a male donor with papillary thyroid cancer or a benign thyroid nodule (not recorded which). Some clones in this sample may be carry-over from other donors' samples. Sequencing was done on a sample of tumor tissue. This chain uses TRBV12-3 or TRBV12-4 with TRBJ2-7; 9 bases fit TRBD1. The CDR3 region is CASSLGTGIEQYF. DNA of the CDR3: TGTGCCAGCAGTCTTGGGACAGGGATAGAGCAGTACTTC.